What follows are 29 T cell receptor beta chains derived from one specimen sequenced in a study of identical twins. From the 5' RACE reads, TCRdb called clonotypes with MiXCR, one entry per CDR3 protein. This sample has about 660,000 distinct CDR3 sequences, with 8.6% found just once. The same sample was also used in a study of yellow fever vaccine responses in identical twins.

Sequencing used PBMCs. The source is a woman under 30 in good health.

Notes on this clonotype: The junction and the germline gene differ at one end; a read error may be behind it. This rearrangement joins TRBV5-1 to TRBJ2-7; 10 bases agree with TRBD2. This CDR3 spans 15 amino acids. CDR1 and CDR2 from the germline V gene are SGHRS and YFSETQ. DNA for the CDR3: TGCGCCAGCAGCTTCCTAGCGGGAGCGCCGGGTGAGCAGTGCTTC. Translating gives CASSFLAGAPGEQCF.

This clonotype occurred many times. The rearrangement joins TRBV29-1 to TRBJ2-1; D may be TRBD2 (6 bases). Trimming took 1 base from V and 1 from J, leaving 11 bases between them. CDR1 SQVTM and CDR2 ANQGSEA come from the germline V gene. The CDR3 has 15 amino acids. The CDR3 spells CSVEGEDTSYNEQFF. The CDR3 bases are TGCAGCGTTGAAGGGGAGGACACTTCCTACAATGAGCAGTTCTTC.

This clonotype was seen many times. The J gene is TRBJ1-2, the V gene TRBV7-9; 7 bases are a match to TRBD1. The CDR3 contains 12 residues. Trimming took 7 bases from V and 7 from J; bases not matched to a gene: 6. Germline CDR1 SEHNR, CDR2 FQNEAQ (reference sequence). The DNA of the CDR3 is TGTGCCAGCACCACTCCAGGGGGTGGCTACACCTTC. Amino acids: CASTTPGGGYTF. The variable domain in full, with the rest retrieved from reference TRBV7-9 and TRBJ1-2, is DTGVSQNPRHKITKRGQNVTFRCDPISEHNRLYWYRQTLGQGPEFLTYFQNEAQLEKSRLLSDRFSAERPKGSFSTLEIQRTEQGDSAMYLCASTTPGGGYTFGSGTRLTVV.

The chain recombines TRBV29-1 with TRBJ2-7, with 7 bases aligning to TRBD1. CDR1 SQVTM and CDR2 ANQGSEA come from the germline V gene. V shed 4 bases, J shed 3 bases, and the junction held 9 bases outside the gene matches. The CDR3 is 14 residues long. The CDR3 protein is CSVAQGNSYYEQYF. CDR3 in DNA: TGCAGCGTTGCACAGGGGAACTCGTACTACGAGCAGTACTTC.

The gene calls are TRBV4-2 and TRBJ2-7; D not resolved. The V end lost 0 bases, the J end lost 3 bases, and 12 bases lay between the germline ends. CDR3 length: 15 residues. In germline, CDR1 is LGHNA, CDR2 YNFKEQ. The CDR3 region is CASSQEFVGYYEQYF. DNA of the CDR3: TGTGCCAGCAGCCAAGAATTTGTCGGATACTACGAGCAGTACTTC.

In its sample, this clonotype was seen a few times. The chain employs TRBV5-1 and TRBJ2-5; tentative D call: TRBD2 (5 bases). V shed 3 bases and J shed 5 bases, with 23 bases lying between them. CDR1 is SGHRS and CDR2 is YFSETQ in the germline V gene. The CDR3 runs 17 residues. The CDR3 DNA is TGCGCCAGCAGCTGGGCAGTGGAGGAACCAGGTCGCGAGACCCAGTACTTC. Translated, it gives CASSWAVEEPGRETQYF.

This chain's CDR3 is CSARVTGQETQYF. The CDR3 nucleotides read TGCAGTGCTAGAGTTACTGGGCAAGAGACCCAGTACTTC. The chain is built from TRBV20-1 and TRBJ2-5; no clear D. The CDR3 runs to 13 residues. From germline, CDR1 is DFQATT and CDR2 SNEGSKA (reference sequence). V was pared by 1 base and J by 2 bases, with 8 bases between.

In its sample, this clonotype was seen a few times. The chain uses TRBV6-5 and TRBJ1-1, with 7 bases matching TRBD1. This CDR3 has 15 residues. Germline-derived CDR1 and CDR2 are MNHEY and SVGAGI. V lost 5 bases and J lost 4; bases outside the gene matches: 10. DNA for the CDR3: TGTGCCAGCAGTATACCAGGGGGGATCAGCACTGAAGCTTTCTTT. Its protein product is CASSIPGGISTEAFF.

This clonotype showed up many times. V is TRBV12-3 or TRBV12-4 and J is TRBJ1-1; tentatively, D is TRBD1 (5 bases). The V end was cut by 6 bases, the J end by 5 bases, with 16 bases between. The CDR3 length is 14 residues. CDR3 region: CASSSQGRGTEAFF. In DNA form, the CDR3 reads TGTGCCAGCAGCTCTCAGGGTAGGGGAACTGAAGCTTTCTTT.

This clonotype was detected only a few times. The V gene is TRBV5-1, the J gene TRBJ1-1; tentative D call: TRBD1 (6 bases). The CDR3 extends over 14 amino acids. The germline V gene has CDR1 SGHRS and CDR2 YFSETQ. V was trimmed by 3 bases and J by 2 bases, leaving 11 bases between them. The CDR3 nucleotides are TGCGCCAGCAGCTCAATACAGGGTAACACTGAAGCTTTCTTT. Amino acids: CASSSIQGNTEAFF. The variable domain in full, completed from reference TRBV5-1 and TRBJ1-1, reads KAGVTQTPRYLIKTRGQQVTLSCSPISGHRSVSWYQQTPGQGLQFLFEYFSETQRNKGNFPGRFSGRQFSNSRSEMNVSTLELGDSALYLCASSSIQGNTEAFFGQGTRLTVV.

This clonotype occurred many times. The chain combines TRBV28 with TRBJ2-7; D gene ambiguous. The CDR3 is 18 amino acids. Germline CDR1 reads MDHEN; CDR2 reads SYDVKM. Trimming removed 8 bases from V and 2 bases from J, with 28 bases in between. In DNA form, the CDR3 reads TGTGCCAGCCTCCCCCCTAGTCCCTTCGAACAGCTTCCCTACGAGCAGTACTTC. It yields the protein CASLPPSPFEQLPYEQYF.

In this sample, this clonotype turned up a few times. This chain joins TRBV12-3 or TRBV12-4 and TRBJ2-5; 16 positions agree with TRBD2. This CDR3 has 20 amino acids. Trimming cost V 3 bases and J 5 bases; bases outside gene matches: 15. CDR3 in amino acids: CASSFFLQGTSGGAEETQYF. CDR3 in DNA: TGTGCCAGCAGTTTCTTCCTCCAAGGGACTAGCGGGGGGGCCGAGGAGACCCAGTACTTC.

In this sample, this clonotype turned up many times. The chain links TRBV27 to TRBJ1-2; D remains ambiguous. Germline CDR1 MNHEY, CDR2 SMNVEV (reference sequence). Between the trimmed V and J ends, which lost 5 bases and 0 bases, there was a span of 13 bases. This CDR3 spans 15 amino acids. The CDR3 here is CASSPWRRTNYGYTF. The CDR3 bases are TGTGCCAGCAGTCCCTGGCGGAGAACTAACTATGGCTACACCTTC.

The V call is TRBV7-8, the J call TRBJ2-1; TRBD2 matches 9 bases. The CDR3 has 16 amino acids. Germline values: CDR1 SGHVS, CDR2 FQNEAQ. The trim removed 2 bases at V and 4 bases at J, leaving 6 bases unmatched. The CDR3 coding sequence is TGTGCCAGCAGCTTACCAGCGGGGGGACGATACAATGAGCAGTTCTTC. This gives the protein CASSLPAGGRYNEQFF.

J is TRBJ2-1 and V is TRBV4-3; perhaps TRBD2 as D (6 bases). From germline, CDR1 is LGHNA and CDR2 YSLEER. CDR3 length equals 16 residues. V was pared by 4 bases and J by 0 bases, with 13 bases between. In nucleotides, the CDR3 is TGCGCCAGCAGCCCAGAGGGACTCAGCTCCTACAATGAGCAGTTCTTC. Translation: CASSPEGLSSYNEQFF.

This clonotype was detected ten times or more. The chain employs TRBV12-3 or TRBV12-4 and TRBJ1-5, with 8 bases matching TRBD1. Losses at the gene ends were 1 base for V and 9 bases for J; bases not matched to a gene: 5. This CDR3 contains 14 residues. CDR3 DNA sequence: TGTGCCAGCAGTTTAGAAGGGACAGGCTTGCCCCAGCATTTT. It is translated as CASSLEGTGLPQHF.

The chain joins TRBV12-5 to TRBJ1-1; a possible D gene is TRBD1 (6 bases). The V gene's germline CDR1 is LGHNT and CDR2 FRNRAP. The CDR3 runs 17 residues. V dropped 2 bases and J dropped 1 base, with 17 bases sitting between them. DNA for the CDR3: TGTGCTAGTGGTTTGTCCGGATTACAGGGATCGAACACTGAAGCTTTCTTT. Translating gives CASGLSGLQGSNTEAFF.

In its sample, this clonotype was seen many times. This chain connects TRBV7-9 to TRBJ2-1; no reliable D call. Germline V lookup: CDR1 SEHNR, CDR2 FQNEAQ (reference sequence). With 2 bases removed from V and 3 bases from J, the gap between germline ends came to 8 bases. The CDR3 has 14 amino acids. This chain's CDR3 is CASSLRTNYNEQFF. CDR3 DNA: TGTGCCAGCAGCTTACGGACCAACTACAATGAGCAGTTCTTC.

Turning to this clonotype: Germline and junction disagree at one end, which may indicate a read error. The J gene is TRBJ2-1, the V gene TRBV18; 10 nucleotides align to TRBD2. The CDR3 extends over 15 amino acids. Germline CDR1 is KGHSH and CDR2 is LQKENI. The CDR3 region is CAGSPTGLAPNEQFF. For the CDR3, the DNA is TGTGCCGGCTCACCCACGGGACTAGCGCCCAATGAGCAGTTCTTC.

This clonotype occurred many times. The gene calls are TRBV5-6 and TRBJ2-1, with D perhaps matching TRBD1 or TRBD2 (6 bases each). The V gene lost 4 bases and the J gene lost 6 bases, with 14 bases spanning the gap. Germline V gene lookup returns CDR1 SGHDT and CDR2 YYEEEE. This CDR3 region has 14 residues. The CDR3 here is CASSRRDTFNEQFF. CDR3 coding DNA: TGTGCCAGCAGCCGGCGGGACACCTTCAATGAGCAGTTCTTC.

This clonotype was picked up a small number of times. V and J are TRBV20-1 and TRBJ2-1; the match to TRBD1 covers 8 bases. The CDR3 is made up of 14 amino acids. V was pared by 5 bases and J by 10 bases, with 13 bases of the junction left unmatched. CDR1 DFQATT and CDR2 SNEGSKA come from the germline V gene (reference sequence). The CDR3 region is CSAHGQGVFNEQFF. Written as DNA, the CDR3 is TGCAGTGCTCATGGACAGGGAGTTTTTAACGAGCAGTTCTTC.

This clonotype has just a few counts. The CDR3 DNA reads TGTGCCAGCAGCTCTCCCGGGACAGGGGGAGAAGCTTTCTTT. This codes for CASSSPGTGGEAFF. The rearrangement uses TRBV27 and TRBJ1-1; 11 bases match TRBD1. The germline V gene has CDR1 MNHEY and CDR2 SMNVEV (reference sequence). The V and J ends lost 6 bases and 8 bases, in that order; junction bases with no gene match: 8. There are 14 residues in the CDR3.

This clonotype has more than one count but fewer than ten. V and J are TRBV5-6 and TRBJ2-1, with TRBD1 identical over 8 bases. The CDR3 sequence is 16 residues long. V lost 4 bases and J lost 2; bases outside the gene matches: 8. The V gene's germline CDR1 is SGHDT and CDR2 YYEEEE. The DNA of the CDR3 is TGTGCCAGCAGCCTCCGGGACAGGAGTACCTACAATGAGCAGTTCTTC. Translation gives CASSLRDRSTYNEQFF.

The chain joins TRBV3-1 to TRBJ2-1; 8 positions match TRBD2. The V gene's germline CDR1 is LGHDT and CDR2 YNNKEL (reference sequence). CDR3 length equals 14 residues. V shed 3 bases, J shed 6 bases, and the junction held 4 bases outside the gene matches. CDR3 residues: CASSHGLAANEQFF. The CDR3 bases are TGTGCCAGCAGCCATGGACTAGCTGCCAATGAGCAGTTCTTC.

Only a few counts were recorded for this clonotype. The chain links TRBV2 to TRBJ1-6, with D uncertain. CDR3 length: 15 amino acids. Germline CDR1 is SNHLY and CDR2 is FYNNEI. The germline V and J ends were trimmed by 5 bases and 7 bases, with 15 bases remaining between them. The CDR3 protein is CASSWTGLANSPLHF. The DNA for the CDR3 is TGTGCCAGCAGTTGGACGGGATTGGCGAATTCACCCCTCCACTTT.

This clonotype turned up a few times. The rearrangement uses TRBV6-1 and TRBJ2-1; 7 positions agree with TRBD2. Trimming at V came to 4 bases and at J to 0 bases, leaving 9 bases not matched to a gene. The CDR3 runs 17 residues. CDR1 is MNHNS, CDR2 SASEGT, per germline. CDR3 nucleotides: TGTGCCAGCAGTGGCGTACCAGCGGGACTCTCCTACAATGAGCAGTTCTTC. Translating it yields CASSGVPAGLSYNEQFF.

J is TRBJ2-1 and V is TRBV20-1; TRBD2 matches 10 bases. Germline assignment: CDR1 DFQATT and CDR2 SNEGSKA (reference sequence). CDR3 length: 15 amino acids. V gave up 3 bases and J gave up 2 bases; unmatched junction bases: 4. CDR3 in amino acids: CSASGLAETYNEQFF. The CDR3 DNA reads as TGCAGTGCTAGCGGACTAGCGGAGACCTACAATGAGCAGTTCTTC.

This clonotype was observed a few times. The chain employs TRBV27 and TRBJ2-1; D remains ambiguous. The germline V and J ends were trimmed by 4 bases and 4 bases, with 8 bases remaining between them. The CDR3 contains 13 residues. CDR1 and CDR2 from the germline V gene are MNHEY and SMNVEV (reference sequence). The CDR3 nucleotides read TGTGCCAGCAGTTCCACTCTTTACAATGAGCAGTTCTTC. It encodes CASSSTLYNEQFF.

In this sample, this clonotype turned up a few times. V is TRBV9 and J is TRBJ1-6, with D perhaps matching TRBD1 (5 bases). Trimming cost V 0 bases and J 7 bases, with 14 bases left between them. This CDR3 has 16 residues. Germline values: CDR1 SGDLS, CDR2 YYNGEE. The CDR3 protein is CASSVAGGVENSPLHF. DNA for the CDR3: TGTGCCAGCAGCGTAGCCGGGGGTGTAGAAAATTCACCCCTCCACTTT.